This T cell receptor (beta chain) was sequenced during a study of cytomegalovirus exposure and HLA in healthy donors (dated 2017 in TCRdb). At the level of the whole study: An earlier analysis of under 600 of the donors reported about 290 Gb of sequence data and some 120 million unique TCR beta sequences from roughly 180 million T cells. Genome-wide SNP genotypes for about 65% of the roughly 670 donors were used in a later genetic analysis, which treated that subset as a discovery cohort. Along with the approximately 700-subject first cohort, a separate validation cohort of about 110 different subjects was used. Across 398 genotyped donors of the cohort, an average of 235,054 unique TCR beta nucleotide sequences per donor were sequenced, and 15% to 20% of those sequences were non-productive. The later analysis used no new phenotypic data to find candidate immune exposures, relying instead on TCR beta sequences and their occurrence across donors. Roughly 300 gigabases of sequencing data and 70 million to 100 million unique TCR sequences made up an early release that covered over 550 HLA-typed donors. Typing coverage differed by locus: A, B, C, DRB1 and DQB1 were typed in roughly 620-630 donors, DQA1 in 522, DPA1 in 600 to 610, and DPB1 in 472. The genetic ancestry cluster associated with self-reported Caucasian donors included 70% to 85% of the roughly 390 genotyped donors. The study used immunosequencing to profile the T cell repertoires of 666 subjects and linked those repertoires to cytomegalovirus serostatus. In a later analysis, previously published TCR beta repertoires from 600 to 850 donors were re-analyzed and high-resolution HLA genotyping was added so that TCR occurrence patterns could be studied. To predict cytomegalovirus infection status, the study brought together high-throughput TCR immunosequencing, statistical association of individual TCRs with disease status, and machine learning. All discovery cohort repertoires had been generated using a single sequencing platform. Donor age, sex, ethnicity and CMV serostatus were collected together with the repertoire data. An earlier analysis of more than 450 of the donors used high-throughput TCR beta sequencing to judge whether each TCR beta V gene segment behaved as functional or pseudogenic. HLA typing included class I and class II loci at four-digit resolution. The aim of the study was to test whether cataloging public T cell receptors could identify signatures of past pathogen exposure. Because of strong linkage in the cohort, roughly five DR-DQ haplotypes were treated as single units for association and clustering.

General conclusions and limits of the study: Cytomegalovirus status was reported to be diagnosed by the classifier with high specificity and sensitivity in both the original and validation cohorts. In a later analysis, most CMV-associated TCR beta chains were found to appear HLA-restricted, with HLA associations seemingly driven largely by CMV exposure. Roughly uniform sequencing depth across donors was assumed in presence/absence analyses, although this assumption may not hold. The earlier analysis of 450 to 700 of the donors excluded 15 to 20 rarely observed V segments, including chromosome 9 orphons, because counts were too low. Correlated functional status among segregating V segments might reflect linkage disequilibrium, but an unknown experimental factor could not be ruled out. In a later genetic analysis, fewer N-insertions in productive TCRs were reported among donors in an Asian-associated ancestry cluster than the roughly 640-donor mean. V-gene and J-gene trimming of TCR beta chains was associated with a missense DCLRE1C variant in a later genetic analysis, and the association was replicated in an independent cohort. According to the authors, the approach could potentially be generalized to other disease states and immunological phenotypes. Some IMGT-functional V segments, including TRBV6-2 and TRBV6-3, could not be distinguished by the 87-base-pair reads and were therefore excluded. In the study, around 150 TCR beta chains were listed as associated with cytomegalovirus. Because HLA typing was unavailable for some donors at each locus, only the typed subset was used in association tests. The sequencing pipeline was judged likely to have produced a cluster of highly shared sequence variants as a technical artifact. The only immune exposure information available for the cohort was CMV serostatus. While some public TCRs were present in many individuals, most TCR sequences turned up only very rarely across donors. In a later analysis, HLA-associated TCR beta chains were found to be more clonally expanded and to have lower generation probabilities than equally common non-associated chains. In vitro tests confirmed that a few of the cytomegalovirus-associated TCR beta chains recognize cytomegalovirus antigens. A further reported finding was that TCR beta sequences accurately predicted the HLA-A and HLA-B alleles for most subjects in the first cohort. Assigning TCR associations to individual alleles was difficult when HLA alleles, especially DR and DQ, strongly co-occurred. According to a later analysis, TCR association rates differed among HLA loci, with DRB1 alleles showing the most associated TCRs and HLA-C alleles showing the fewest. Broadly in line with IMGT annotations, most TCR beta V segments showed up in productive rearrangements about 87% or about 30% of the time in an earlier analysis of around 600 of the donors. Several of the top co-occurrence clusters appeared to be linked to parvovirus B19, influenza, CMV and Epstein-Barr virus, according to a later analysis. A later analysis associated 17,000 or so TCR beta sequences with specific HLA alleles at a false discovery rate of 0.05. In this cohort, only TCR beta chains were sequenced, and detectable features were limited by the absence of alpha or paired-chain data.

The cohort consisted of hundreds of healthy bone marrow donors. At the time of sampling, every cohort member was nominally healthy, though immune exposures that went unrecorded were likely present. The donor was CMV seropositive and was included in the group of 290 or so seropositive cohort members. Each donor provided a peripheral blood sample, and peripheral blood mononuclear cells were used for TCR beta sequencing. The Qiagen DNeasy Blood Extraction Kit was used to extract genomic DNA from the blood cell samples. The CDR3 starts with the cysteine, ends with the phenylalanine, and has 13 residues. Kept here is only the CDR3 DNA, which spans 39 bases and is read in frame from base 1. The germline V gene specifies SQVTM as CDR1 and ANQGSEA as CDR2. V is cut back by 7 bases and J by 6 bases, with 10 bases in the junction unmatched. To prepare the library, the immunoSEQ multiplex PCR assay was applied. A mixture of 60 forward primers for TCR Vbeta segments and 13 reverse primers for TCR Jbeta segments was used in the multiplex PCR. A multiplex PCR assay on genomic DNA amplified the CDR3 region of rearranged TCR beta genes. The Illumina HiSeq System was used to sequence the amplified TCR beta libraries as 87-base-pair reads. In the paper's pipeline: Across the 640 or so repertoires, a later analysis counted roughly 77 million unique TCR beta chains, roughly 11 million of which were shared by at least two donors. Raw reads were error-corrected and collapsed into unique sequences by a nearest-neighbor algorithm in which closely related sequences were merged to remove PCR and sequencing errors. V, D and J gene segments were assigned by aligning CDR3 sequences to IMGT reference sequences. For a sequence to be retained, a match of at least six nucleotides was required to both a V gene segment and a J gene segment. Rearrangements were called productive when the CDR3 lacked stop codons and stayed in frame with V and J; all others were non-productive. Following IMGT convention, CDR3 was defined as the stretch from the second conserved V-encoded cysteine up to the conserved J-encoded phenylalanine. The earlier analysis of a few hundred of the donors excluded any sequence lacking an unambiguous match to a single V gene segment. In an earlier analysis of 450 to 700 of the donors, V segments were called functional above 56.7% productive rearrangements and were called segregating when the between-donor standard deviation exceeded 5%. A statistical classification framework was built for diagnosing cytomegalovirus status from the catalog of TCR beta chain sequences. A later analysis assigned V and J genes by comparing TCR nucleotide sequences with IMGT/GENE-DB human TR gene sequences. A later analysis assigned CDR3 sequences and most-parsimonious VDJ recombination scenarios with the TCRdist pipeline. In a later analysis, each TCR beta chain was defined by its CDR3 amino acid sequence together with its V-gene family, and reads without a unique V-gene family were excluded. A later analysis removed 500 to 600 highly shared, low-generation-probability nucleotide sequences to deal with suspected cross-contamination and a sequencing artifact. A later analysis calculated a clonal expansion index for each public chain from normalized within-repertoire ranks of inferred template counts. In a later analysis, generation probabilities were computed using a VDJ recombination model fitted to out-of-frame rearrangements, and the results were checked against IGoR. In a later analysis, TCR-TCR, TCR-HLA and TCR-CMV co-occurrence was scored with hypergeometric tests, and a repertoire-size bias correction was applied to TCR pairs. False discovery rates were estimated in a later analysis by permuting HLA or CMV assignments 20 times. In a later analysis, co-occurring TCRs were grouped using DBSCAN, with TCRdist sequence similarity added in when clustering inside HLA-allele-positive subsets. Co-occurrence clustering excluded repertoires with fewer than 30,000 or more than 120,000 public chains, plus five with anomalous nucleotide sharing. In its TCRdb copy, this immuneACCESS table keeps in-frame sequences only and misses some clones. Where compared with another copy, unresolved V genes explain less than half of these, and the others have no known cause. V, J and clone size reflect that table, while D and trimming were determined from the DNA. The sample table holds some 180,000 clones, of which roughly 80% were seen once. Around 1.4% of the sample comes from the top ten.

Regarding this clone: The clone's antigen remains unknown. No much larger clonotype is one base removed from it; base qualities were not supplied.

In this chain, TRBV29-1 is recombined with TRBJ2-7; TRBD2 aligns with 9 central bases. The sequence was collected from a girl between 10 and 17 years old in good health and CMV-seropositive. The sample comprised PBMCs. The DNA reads TGCAGCGGTGGAGGCGGGAGGGCCGTCGAGCAGTACTTC. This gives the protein CSGGGGRAVEQYF.